This T cell receptor beta chain was obtained from a study of blood T cell repertoires in COVID-19. Study overall: COVID-19 samples, acute and convalescent, were from the United States, Italy and Spain.

TCRdb keeps only in-frame clones here, not all; method: immunoSEQ multiplex PCR. The sample records some 430,000 clones, about 90% being singletons. Trimming shortened V by 10 bases and J by 5 bases, and 15 bases separated the two germline ends. The CDR3 consists of 12 residues. Germline CDR1 LNHDA, CDR2 SQIVND (reference sequence). Each participant's cohort was designated according to participant-reported clinical history. Either two negative PCRs, clearance, or symptom resolution qualified Cohort 3 donors as recovered. Specimen: PBMCs or T cells enriched from blood (not recorded which). This sequence was found in a man between 18 and 29 years old who had recovered from COVID-19. This chain links TRBV19 with TRBJ2-7, with D hard to call. As DNA, the CDR3 is TGTGCCACCCGTCTTAGTCTGCACGAGCAGTACTTC. Translated: CATRLSLHEQYF.